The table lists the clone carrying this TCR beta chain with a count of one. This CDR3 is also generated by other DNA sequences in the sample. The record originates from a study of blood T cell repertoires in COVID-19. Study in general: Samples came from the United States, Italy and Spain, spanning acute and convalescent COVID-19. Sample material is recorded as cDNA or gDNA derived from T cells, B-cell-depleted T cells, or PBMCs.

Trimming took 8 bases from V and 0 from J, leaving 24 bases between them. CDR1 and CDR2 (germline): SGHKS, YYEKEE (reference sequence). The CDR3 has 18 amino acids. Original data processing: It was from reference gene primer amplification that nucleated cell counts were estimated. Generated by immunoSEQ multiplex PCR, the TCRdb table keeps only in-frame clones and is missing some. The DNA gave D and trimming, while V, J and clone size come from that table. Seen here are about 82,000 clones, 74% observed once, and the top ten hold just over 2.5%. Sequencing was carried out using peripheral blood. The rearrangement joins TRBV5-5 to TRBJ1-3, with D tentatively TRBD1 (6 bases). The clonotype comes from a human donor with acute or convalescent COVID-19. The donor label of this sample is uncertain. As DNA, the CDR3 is TGTGCCAGTAGCCCGCTGGACAGCTCGGTCATCTCTGGAAACACCATATATTTT. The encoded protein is CASSPLDSSVISGNTIYF.